Included here is one T cell receptor beta chain sequence, with context. No antigen is known for it. V was shortened by 5 bases and J by 6 bases, with 15 bases between the two germline ends. Germline loops: CDR1 SGHVS, CDR2 FQNEAQ. The CDR3 runs 14 residues. This sample was included in a study of blood T cells in healthy people across ages. Broader study findings: Across samples, TCR beta diversity tracked strongly with naive T cell percentage.

Roughly 9.2 milliliters of peripheral blood were drawn from each donor into EDTA-treated tubes. A second PCR, run for about 7 to 11 cycles, used a sample-barcoded 5' primer plus a J-beta primer mix. TCRdb called the 5' RACE reads again in MiXCR, with one record for every CDR3 protein. Of about 1,500,000 distinct CDR3 sequences in the sample, approximately 28% were seen once. V and J are TRBV7-8 and TRBJ2-3; D is uncertain. Sample: blood. The receptor was isolated from a woman in her twenties or thirties in good health. CDR3 coding DNA: TGTGCCAGCAGCCCCCTTGAGGCCAAGGATACGCAGTATTTT. Translating it yields CASSPLEAKDTQYF.